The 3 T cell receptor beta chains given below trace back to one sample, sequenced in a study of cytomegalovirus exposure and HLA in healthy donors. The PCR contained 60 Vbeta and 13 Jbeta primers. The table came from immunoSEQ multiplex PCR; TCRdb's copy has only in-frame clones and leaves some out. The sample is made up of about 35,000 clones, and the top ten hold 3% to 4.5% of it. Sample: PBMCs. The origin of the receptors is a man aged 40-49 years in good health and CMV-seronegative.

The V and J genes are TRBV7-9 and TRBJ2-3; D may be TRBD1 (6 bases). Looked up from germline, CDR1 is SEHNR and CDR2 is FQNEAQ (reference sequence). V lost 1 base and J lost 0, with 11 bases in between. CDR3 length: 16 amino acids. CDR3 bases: TGTGCCAGCAGCTTAGGACAGGCCTCTAGCACAGATACGCAGTATTTT. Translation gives CASSLGQASSTDTQYF.

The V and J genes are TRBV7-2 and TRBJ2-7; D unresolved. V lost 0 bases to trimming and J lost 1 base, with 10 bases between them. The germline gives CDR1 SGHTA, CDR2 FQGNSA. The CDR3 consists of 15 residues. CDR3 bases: TGTGCCAGCAGCTTAGCGGCGGCTTATTCCTACGAGCAGTACTTC. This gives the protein CASSLAAAYSYEQYF.

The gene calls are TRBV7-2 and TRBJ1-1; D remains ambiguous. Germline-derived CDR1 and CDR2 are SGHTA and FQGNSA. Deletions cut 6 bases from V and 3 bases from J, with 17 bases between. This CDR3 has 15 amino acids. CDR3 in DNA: TGTGCCAGCAGAACAAGGTGGCTAGACCACACTGAAGCTTTCTTT. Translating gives CASRTRWLDHTEAFF.